The TCR beta chain described here comes from a study of high-grade serous ovarian cancer treatment subgroups. Study background: On average, approximately 15,000 reads and about 6,800 unique TCR beta rearrangements were obtained per sample.

Clones were sequenced by immunoSEQ multiplex PCR, and TCRdb holds only the in-frame ones, with some missing. The sample gives more than 4,500 clones, around 79% of which show up once; more than 5.5% is in the top ten. Comments on this clone: The antigen remains unidentified.

Findings of the study overall: Without spatial data, bulk sequencing limits insight into HGSC tumor diversity. The analyses considered CDR3 and ignored CDR1 and CDR2.

Tumor samples were obtained before definitive surgery or chemotherapy. The sequence derives from a human donor with high-grade serous ovarian cancer. The sequencing input was tumor tissue.

In DNA form, the CDR3 reads TGTGCCAGCAGCCGGGACCCCCAAGGAGAGCAGTTCTTC. This encodes CASSRDPQGEQFF. The chain couples TRBV7-3 to TRBJ2-1; D is perhaps TRBD1 or TRBD2 (5 bases each). The CDR3 totals 13 residues. Between the trimmed V and J ends, which lost 5 bases and 10 bases, there was a span of 15 bases. Germline CDR1 reads SGHTA; CDR2 reads FQGTGA.